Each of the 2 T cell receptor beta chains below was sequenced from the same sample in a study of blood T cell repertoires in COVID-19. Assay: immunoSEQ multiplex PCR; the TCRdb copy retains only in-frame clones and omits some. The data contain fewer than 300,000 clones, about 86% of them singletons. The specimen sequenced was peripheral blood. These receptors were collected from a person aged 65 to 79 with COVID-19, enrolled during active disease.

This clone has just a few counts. The DNA for the CDR3 is TGTGCCAGCAGCCAAGATGGTAGTGGCAATCAGCCCCAGCATTTT. Protein: CASSQDGSGNQPQHF. The chain carries TRBV3-1 (or the pseudogene TRBV3-2) and TRBJ1-5; D is unresolved. Trimming shortened V by 0 bases and J by 2 bases, and 8 bases separated the two germline ends. CDR3 length equals 15 residues. Germline loops: CDR1 LGHDT, CDR2 YNNKEL (reference sequence).

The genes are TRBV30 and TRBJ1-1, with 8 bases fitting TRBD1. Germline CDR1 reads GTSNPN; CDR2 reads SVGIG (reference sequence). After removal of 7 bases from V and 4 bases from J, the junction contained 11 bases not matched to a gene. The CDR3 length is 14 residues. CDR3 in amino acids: CAYRTGIGGTEAFF. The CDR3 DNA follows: TGTGCCTATCGGACAGGGATTGGGGGCACTGAAGCTTTCTTT.